This TCR beta chain was obtained from a study of cytomegalovirus exposure and HLA in healthy donors. The CDR3 has 16 amino acids. V was clipped by 0 bases and J by 6 bases, with 16 bases between them. Per germline, CDR1 SGHRS and CDR2 YFSETQ. Amplification used 60 Vbeta primers and 13 Jbeta primers. Some clones are missing from TCRdb's copy, which holds only in-frame ones; the method was immunoSEQ multiplex PCR. Here the sample spans some 42,000 clones, about 50% being singletons. The receptor was isolated from a human donor in good health. This chain connects TRBV5-1 to TRBJ2-1, with a weak D call TRBD2 (6 bases). Sample: PBMCs. CDR3 in amino acids: CASSLGDFQRGNEQFF. Here the CDR3 DNA reads TGCGCCAGCAGCTTGGGGGACTTCCAAAGGGGCAATGAGCAGTTCTTC.